One and the same sample provided the 9 T cell receptor beta chains below, sequenced in a study of T cells expressing NK-cell markers. TCRdb reprocessed the 5' RACE reads; each CDR3 protein has one entry and no DNA is given. This repertoire includes about 260,000 distinct CDR3 sequences. The sequenced sample consisted of blood T cells: a sorted CD56 or NKG2C T cell subset, CD4+ or CD8+ T cells, or bulk PBMC T cells (not recorded which). The receptors derive from a woman aged 18 to 75 in good health.

The V gene is TRBV5-4, the J gene TRBJ2-1; TCRdb designates TRBD2, a call that cannot be tested without DNA. Germline CDR1 is SGHNT and CDR2 is YYREEE (reference sequence). This CDR3 spans 15 amino acids. The CDR3 is CASSAGTSGYNEQFF.

The chain couples TRBV7-2 to TRBJ2-1; with no DNA, the TCRdb D assignment of TRBD2 cannot be verified. The CDR3 is 16 residues long. Germline V CDR1 and CDR2: SGHTA, FQGNSA. The CDR3: CASSSRLLAGASEQFF.

This sequence joins TRBV6-1 and TRBJ2-4; the D gene TCRdb calls, TRBD1, cannot be checked with no DNA. The germline gives CDR1 MNHNS, CDR2 SASEGT. This CDR3 comprises 13 residues. CDR3 amino acids: CANPDRVGNIQYF.

V usage is TRBV24-1 and J usage is TRBJ2-5; TCRdb reports TRBD1, a call that lacks DNA to check it against. Germline V gene data show CDR1 as KGHDR and CDR2 as SFDVKD. This CDR3 comprises 11 residues. CDR3 protein: CATRSGETQYF.

The chain recombines TRBV11-2 with TRBJ2-2; as DNA is missing, the TRBD1 call by TCRdb cannot be tested. CDR1 is SGHAT and CDR2 is FQNNGV in the germline V gene. The CDR3 contains 16 residues. This CDR3 reads CASILSPVGFPGELFF.

The chain joins TRBV29-1 to TRBJ2-5. There are 12 residues in the CDR3. In germline, CDR1 is SQVTM, CDR2 ANQGSEA. The CDR3 sequence: CSVVGLEETQYF.

The chain links TRBV4-3 to TRBJ2-1; TCRdb reports TRBD2, a call that lacks DNA to check it against. CDR1 and CDR2 (germline): LGHNA, YSLEER. This CDR3 spans 17 amino acids. The CDR3 spells CASRLAGGPGTYNEQFF.

The chain carries TRBV29-1 and TRBJ2-3. The CDR3 sequence is 12 residues long. Germline V gene lookup returns CDR1 SQVTM and CDR2 ANQGSEA. CDR3 sequence: CSGGYNTDTQYF.

This chain links TRBV5-1 with TRBJ2-1; TCRdb's D call of TRBD1 is untestable without DNA. CDR1 is SGHRS, CDR2 YFSETQ, per germline. This CDR3 is 15 amino acids long. This CDR3 is CASSLAGESYNEQFF. The full variable domain, with the rest looked up from reference TRBV5-1 and TRBJ2-1, is KAGVTQTPRYLIKTRGQQVTLSCSPISGHRSVSWYQQTPGQGLQFLFEYFSETQRNKGNFPGRFSGRQFSNSRSEMNVSTLELGDSALYLCASSLAGESYNEQFFGPGTRLTVL.